The T cell receptor beta chain under discussion was sequenced for a study of shared clonotypes between healthy human individuals. The wider study: There were three CD4 naive, three CD4 memory, two CD8 naive and one CD8 memory plates per donor. Study-level results: In having few donors, the study represented limited genetic and exposure-history diversity.

The naive CD8 population came from CD45RO-negative cells selected for CCR7, without terminally differentiated effector memory CD45RA+ cells. Regarding this clone: The antigen remains undetermined.

An assay was performed, and its level was deep. Study processing details: Sequence data from immunoSEQ were junction-only and lacked quality scores; consequently, filtering differed. This table comes from immunoSEQ multiplex PCR, and its TCRdb copy is limited to in-frame clones, with some not included. The DNA was the basis for D and trimming; V, J and clone size are from that table. The sample lists more than 2 million clones; 93% were seen once. Sequencing used naive CD8+ T cells from PBMCs. The receptor was derived from a man aged 18-30 years in good health. Some clones in this sample may be carry-over from other donors' samples.

CDR3 in DNA: TGTGCCAGCAGCTTGGGGGCGGCAGGCGGAAACACCATATATTTT. It is translated as CASSLGAAGGNTIYF. This chain connects TRBV7-9 to TRBJ1-3; tentatively, D is TRBD1 (6 bases). Between the trimmed V and J ends, which lost 3 bases and 4 bases, there was a span of 13 bases. Germline V gives CDR1 SEHNR, CDR2 FQNEAQ (reference sequence). The length of the CDR3 is 15 residues.